Following are 26 T cell receptor beta chains from one sample sequenced in a study of blood T cell repertoires in COVID-19 (dated by TCRdb to 2019 to 2021). The library was produced with the immunoSEQ multiplex PCR assay. Held by TCRdb, this immuneACCESS table contains in-frame sequences only and omits some clones. Under half of the omission traces to an unresolved V gene where checked; the cause of the rest is unknown. In this sample the table shows some 100,000 clones, roughly 70% of which occur a single time. The top ten constitute around 3.9% of the sample. The source material was peripheral blood. These receptors came from a man aged 70 or older with COVID-19, enrolled during active disease.

The chain recombines TRBV5-1 with TRBJ2-1; 12 bases align to TRBD1. Losses at the gene ends were 0 bases for V and 7 bases for J; bases not matched to a gene: 5. This CDR3 region has 16 residues. From germline, CDR1 is SGHRS and CDR2 YFSETQ. In nucleotides, the CDR3 is TGCGCCAGCAGCTTGGCGGGACAGGGGGCGGGGAATGAGCAGTTCTTC. The encoded protein is CASSLAGQGAGNEQFF.

This rearrangement joins TRBV11-2 to TRBJ2-1, with D perhaps TRBD1 (5 bases). The CDR3 extends over 12 amino acids. Trimming took off 5 bases at V and 10 bases at J, with 12 bases between the two ends. The germline V gene encodes CDR1 SGHAT and CDR2 FQNNGV. The DNA for the CDR3 is TGTGCCAGCAGCCACCAGGGCGGCGAGCAGTTCTTC. Its protein is CASSHQGGEQFF.

The chain recombines TRBV20-1 with TRBJ2-5; D call uncertain. The CDR3 length is 10 residues. Germline CDR1 and CDR2: DFQATT and SNEGSKA (reference sequence). V was trimmed by 6 bases and J by 3 bases, leaving 5 bases between them. In DNA form, the CDR3 reads TGCAGTGCGGCGGAAGAGACCCAGTACTTC. Protein: CSAAEETQYF.

This sequence joins TRBV5-1 and TRBJ1-3; TRBD1 aligns across 11 bases. Germline V gives CDR1 SGHRS, CDR2 YFSETQ. The CDR3 sequence is 15 residues long. Unmatched junction bases numbered 7, after V lost 1 base and J lost 10 bases. The DNA for the CDR3 is TGCGCCAGCAGCTTGATGGGGACAGGGGGAGAAACCATATATTTT. Translating it yields CASSLMGTGGETIYF.

V is TRBV28 and J is TRBJ2-1; 7 positions agree with TRBD1. Per germline, CDR1 MDHEN and CDR2 SYDVKM. The J segment lost 5 bases and the V segment lost 6 bases, leaving 7 bases of the junction unmatched. The CDR3 is 14 residues long. The CDR3 bases are TGTGCCAGCAGGCACGGGACAGATAACAATGAGCAGTTCTTC. Its protein is CASRHGTDNNEQFF.

The chain joins TRBV30 to TRBJ1-5, with 8 positions matching TRBD1. V shed 2 bases and J 4 bases; nucleotides not matched to a gene: 4. The CDR3 runs 14 residues. Germline CDR1 is GTSNPN and CDR2 is SVGIG (reference sequence). The DNA for the CDR3 is TGTGCCTGGAGTAGGGGACAGGTTAATCAGCCCCAGCATTTT. Amino acid sequence: CAWSRGQVNQPQHF.

J is TRBJ2-7 and V is TRBV10-3; 14 nucleotides line up with TRBD2. Germline V CDR1 and CDR2: ENHRY, SYGVKD. The junction had 7 bases not matched to a gene; V was cut back by 6 bases and J by 3 bases. This CDR3 has 16 amino acids. CDR3 in amino acids: CAIRGTSGRSNYEQYF. CDR3 DNA: TGTGCCATCAGGGGGACTAGCGGGAGATCCAACTACGAGCAGTACTTC.

This clone was seen ten or more times. The rearrangement uses TRBV5-1 and TRBJ2-3; 13 positions match TRBD2. Losses at the gene ends were 4 bases for V and 6 bases for J; bases not matched to a gene: 5. This CDR3 spans 15 amino acids. In germline, CDR1 is SGHRS, CDR2 YFSETQ. CDR3 amino acids: CASSTSGRAGDTQYF. In DNA form, the CDR3 reads TGCGCCAGCAGCACTAGCGGGAGGGCCGGGGATACGCAGTATTTT.

The rearrangement joins TRBV10-3 to TRBJ2-3, with 9 bases fitting TRBD1. This CDR3 is built from 16 residues. J gave up 0 bases and V 4 bases, and 5 bases lay outside the gene matches. CDR1 is ENHRY and CDR2 is SYGVKD in the germline V gene. The CDR3 DNA reads TGTGCCATCAGTGCCGGGACAGGGAGGAGCACAGATACGCAGTATTTT. Amino acids: CAISAGTGRSTDTQYF.

This clone has just one count. This chain uses TRBV6-5 with TRBJ1-3; TRBD1 matches at 7 bases. The CDR3 is 14 amino acids. From germline, CDR1 is MNHEY and CDR2 SVGAGI. J was trimmed by 3 bases and V by 6 bases; bases with no gene match: 5. This CDR3 is CASSRQGNGNTIYF. DNA for the CDR3: TGTGCCAGCAGCCGACAGGGTAATGGAAACACCATATATTTT.

The V gene is TRBV6-5, the J gene TRBJ2-3, with 7 bases aligning to TRBD2. J gave up 11 bases and V 2 bases, and 10 bases lay outside the gene matches. The CDR3 is made up of 14 amino acids. The germline V gene encodes CDR1 MNHEY and CDR2 SVGAGI. Here the CDR3 DNA reads TGTGCCAGCAGTTACGGGCTGGGACTATATGTGCAGTATTTT. As protein: CASSYGLGLYVQYF.

This clone was observed a few times. V usage is TRBV6-6 and J usage is TRBJ2-7; 7 bases align to TRBD1. This CDR3 has 15 residues. The V gene's germline CDR1 is MNHNY and CDR2 SVGAGI (reference sequence). The V and J ends lost 7 bases and 0 bases, in that order; junction bases with no gene match: 9. The CDR3 nucleotides are TGTGCCAGCAACCCTAGACAGGGCGCCTCCTACGAGCAGTACTTC. Protein: CASNPRQGASYEQYF.

J is TRBJ2-5 and V is TRBV7-2, with D tentatively TRBD2 (6 bases). CDR1 and CDR2 from the germline V gene are SGHTA and FQGNSA. The ends were cut back, 2 bases at V and 2 bases at J, with 15 bases in the middle. The CDR3 has 16 amino acids. In DNA, the CDR3 is TGTGCCAGCAGCTTATCGGCTAGCGAAGGGCAAGAGACCCAGTACTTC. Translated, it gives CASSLSASEGQETQYF. Full variable domain (remainder filled in from reference TRBV7-2 and TRBJ2-5): GAGVSQSPSNKVTEKGKDVELRCDPISGHTALYWYRQSLGQGLEFLIYFQGNSAPDKSGLPSDRFSAERTGGSVSTLTIQRTQQEDSAVYLCASSLSASEGQETQYFGPGTRLLVL.

The J gene is TRBJ2-7, the V gene TRBV5-6; D perhaps matches TRBD1 (5 bases). This CDR3 is built from 12 residues. The ends were cut back, 0 bases at V and 4 bases at J, with 5 bases in the middle. Germline-derived CDR1 and CDR2 are SGHDT and YYEEEE. Here the CDR3 reads CASSLGTYEQYF. CDR3 nucleotides: TGTGCCAGCAGCTTGGGGACATACGAGCAGTACTTC.

J is TRBJ2-5 and V is TRBV7-2, with D perhaps TRBD2 (6 bases). This CDR3 has 16 residues. Trimming removed 1 base at V and 1 base at J, with 13 bases between. In germline, CDR1 is SGHTA, CDR2 FQGNSA. The CDR3 nucleotides read TGTGCCAGCAGCTTAGTTCCGGAGGGACCCCAAGAGACCCAGTACTTC. The encoded protein is CASSLVPEGPQETQYF.

This clone was observed a few times. The DNA for the CDR3 is TGTGCCAGCAGTTCCTGGGGAGGACAAAACATTCAGTACTTC. Protein sequence: CASSSWGGQNIQYF. The chain employs TRBV6-2 or TRBV6-3 and TRBJ2-4; D is possibly TRBD2 (6 bases). Looked up from germline, CDR1 is MNHEY and CDR2 is SVGEGT. The ends were cut back, 4 bases at V and 5 bases at J, with 12 bases in the middle. The length of the CDR3 is 14 residues.

The chain is built from TRBV18 and TRBJ2-7; the match to TRBD1 covers 8 bases. The CDR3 has 20 residues. With V trimmed by 2 bases and J by 0 bases, 18 bases remained unmatched. Germline values: CDR1 KGHSH, CDR2 LQKENI. CDR3 amino acids: CASSPGFGQGAALSSYEQYF. As DNA, the CDR3 is TGTGCCAGCTCACCAGGTTTCGGCCAGGGGGCCGCCCTTAGCTCCTACGAGCAGTACTTC.

This clone has only a few counts. The chain carries TRBV3-1 (or the pseudogene TRBV3-2) and TRBJ2-7; a possible D gene is TRBD2 (6 bases). This CDR3 is built from 14 residues. From germline, CDR1 is LGHDT and CDR2 YNNKEL (reference sequence). Trimming removed 1 base at V and 2 bases at J, with 9 bases between. The CDR3 protein is CASSQVSGPYEQYF. DNA of the CDR3: TGTGCCAGCAGCCAAGTAAGCGGGCCCTACGAGCAGTACTTC.

The rearrangement uses TRBV27 and TRBJ2-1; 10 positions agree with TRBD2. CDR1 is MNHEY, CDR2 SMNVEV, per germline (reference sequence). The junction had 15 bases not matched to a gene; V was cut back by 8 bases and J by 5 bases. The CDR3 loop spans 17 amino acids. The CDR3 region has the DNA TGTGCCAGCTCCCCGAGGGCTAGCGGGAGTCGGGACAATGAGCAGTTCTTC. It translates to CASSPRASGSRDNEQFF.

The chain is built from TRBV5-4 and TRBJ2-7, with 9 bases lining up with TRBD2. CDR1 is SGHNT, CDR2 YYREEE, per germline (reference sequence). This CDR3 region has 17 residues. J gave up 6 bases and V 2 bases, and 15 bases lay outside the gene matches. The CDR3 protein is CASSLPGAGGAGFEQYF. The DNA of the CDR3 is TGTGCCAGCAGCTTACCGGGCGCGGGAGGGGCGGGGTTCGAGCAGTACTTC. The variable domain in full, completed from reference TRBV5-4 and TRBJ2-7, reads ETGVTQSPTHLIKTRGQQVTLRCSSQSGHNTVSWYQQALGQGPQFIFQYYREEENGRGNFPPRFSGLQFPNYSSELNVNALELDDSALYLCASSLPGAGGAGFEQYFGPGTRLTVT.

The rearrangement uses TRBV4-2 and TRBJ1-5; TRBD1 aligns across 8 bases. Germline V gene data show CDR1 as LGHNA and CDR2 as YNFKEQ. The CDR3 is 15 residues long. V was pared by 4 bases and J by 7 bases, with 9 bases of the junction left unmatched. CDR3 DNA sequence: TGTGCCAGCAGCCTAACGGCAGGGGGCGGCCAGCCCCAGCATTTT. The encoded protein is CASSLTAGGGQPQHF.

The CDR3 DNA reads as TGTGCCAGCAGCATTGACAGCACGAACTATGGCTACACCTTC. This gives the protein CASSIDSTNYGYTF. The V call is TRBV5-4, the J call TRBJ1-2; possible D gene TRBD1, 5 bases. Germline V gene data show CDR1 as SGHNT and CDR2 as YYREEE (reference sequence). The CDR3 is 14 amino acids. The V end was cut by 4 bases, the J end by 2 bases, with 12 bases between.

The rearrangement uses TRBV28 and TRBJ2-4; no clear D. V lost 5 bases, J lost 1 base, and 12 bases lay in between. Germline loops: CDR1 MDHEN, CDR2 SYDVKM. This CDR3 is built from 15 residues. The CDR3 nucleotides read TGTGCCAGCAGTATACAGCAGGCGGCCAAAAACATTCAGTACTTC. It codes for CASSIQQAAKNIQYF.

V usage is TRBV6-6 and J usage is TRBJ2-3; possibly TRBD2 for D (5 bases). V lost 0 bases and J 14 bases, leaving 15 bases between the germline ends. The CDR3 loop spans 13 amino acids. Germline V gene data show CDR1 as MNHNY and CDR2 as SVGAGI (reference sequence). CDR3 bases: TGTGCCAGCAGTTACTCGAAAGCGGACCGGTTGTATTTT. It encodes CASSYSKADRLYF.

This chain uses TRBV5-4 with TRBJ2-1, with 8 bases aligning to TRBD2. The germline gives CDR1 SGHNT, CDR2 YYREEE (reference sequence). This CDR3 region has 15 residues. After removal of 4 bases from V and 4 bases from J, the junction contained 7 bases not matched to a gene. The CDR3 region has the DNA TGTGCCAGCAGCACGGGGGGGACTAGGTACAATGAGCAGTTCTTC. Translation gives CASSTGGTRYNEQFF.

The table lists this clone with a few counts. The rearrangement links TRBV21-1 to TRBJ2-5; TRBD2 is the table's D call and was not checked against the DNA. TRBV21-1 is described as a pseudogene. This CDR3 contains 12 residues. The CDR3 sequence: CASSKEDGRLHF. The CDR3, as DNA: TGTGCCAGCAGCAAAGAGGACGGGAGGCTCCACTTC.